Below, 30 T cell receptor beta chains from the same sample are listed, as sequenced in a study of blood T cell repertoires in COVID-19. This table comes from immunoSEQ multiplex PCR, and its TCRdb copy is limited to in-frame clones, with some not included. The profile shows about 62,000 clones, approximately 80% of them singletons. Sequencing was carried out using peripheral blood. The receptors shown here come from a man in his sixties with acute or convalescent COVID-19.

The chain combines TRBV18 with TRBJ1-4, with 9 bases identical to TRBD1. The CDR3 extends over 15 amino acids. V lost 5 bases, J lost 7 bases, and 8 bases stayed unmatched. The V gene's germline CDR1 is KGHSH and CDR2 LQKENI. CDR3 in DNA: TGTGCCAGCTCAGATACACAGGGGGCTGGTGAAAAACTGTTTTTT. It codes for CASSDTQGAGEKLFF.

As DNA, the CDR3 is TGCAGCGTTTCCGGGACACTGCTCCACGGTGAAGCTTTCTTT. The encoded protein is CSVSGTLLHGEAFF. The rearrangement joins TRBV29-1 to TRBJ1-1; TRBD1 is a possible D gene (6 bases). This CDR3 has 14 amino acids. The V end was cut by 5 bases, the J end by 7 bases, with 20 bases between. Germline CDR1 is SQVTM and CDR2 is ANQGSEA. The full variable domain, in which reference TRBV29-1 and TRBJ1-1 provide the parts outside the CDR3, is SAVISQKPSRDICQRGTSLTIQCQVDSQVTMMFWYRQQPGQSLTLIATANQGSEATYESGFVIDKFPISRPNLTFSTLTVSNMSPEDSSIYLCSVSGTLLHGEAFFGQGTRLTVV.

The chain joins TRBV11-2 to TRBJ1-1; 8 bases fit TRBD1. Per germline, CDR1 SGHAT and CDR2 FQNNGV. The junction had 10 bases not matched to a gene; V was cut back by 5 bases and J by 5 bases. This CDR3 is built from 15 residues. The CDR3 nucleotides are TGTGCCAGCAGCCCATACAGACAGGGGCGGACTGAAGCTTTCTTT. Translation: CASSPYRQGRTEAFF.

This chain connects TRBV9 to TRBJ1-2; 8 bases are shared with TRBD1. Germline-derived CDR1 and CDR2 are SGDLS and YYNGEE. This CDR3 is 15 amino acids long. Trimming cost V 4 bases and J 8 bases; bases outside gene matches: 13. This CDR3 reads CASSPLGDRGGGYTF. The CDR3 region has the DNA TGTGCCAGCAGCCCCTTGGGCGACAGGGGTGGAGGCTACACCTTC.

The chain recombines TRBV4-2 with TRBJ1-6; weak D call: TRBD1 (6 bases). V was clipped by 1 base and J by 5 bases, with 6 bases between them. CDR1 and CDR2 (germline): LGHNA, YNFKEQ. There are 14 residues in the CDR3. CDR3 amino acids: CASSQGTDNSPLHF. The CDR3 DNA follows: TGTGCCAGCAGCCAAGGGACAGATAATTCACCCCTCCACTTT.

The rearrangement links TRBV5-4 to TRBJ2-1; the D gene is possibly TRBD2 (6 bases). Deletions cut 2 bases from V and 9 bases from J, with 9 bases between. The CDR3 has 12 amino acids. From germline, CDR1 is SGHNT and CDR2 YYREEE (reference sequence). This CDR3 reads CASSLGGSEQFF. The DNA for the CDR3 is TGTGCCAGCAGCTTAGGAGGGAGTGAGCAGTTCTTC.

This clone has only one observation. The CDR3 spells CASSLSSGGLDYGYTF. CDR3 coding DNA: TGTGCCAGCAGCTTAAGCTCTGGAGGGTTGGACTATGGCTACACCTTC. The V call is TRBV7-6, the J call TRBJ1-2, with D uncertain. The CDR3 runs 16 residues. The germline V gene encodes CDR1 SGHVS and CDR2 FNYEAQ. With 2 bases removed from V and 3 bases from J, the gap between germline ends came to 16 bases.

This chain uses TRBV3-1 (or the pseudogene TRBV3-2) with TRBJ2-5, with 8 bases that match TRBD2. Germline V lookup: CDR1 LGHDT, CDR2 YNNKEL (reference sequence). CDR3 size: 14 residues. Trimming cost V 2 bases and J 2 bases; bases outside gene matches: 1. CDR3 sequence reads: CASSQRGGQETQYF. CDR3 bases: TGTGCCAGCAGCCAACGGGGGGGACAAGAGACCCAGTACTTC.

V gene TRBV19 combines with J gene TRBJ1-1; 7 positions match TRBD1. This CDR3 is built from 14 residues. Losses at the gene ends were 5 bases for V and 1 base for J; bases not matched to a gene: 4. Looked up from germline, CDR1 is LNHDA and CDR2 is SQIVND (reference sequence). The CDR3 spells CASSLRTGNTEAFF. CDR3 nucleotides: TGTGCCAGTAGTCTTAGGACAGGGAACACTGAAGCTTTCTTT.

The chain joins TRBV11-2 to TRBJ1-1, with TRBD1 matching 9 bases. V lost 6 bases to trimming and J lost 13 bases; unmatched junction nucleotides: 12. This CDR3 is built from 13 residues. The V gene's germline CDR1 is SGHAT and CDR2 FQNNGV. The CDR3 coding sequence is TGTGCCAGCAGTCCCATACAGCGACAGGGGGGTTTCTTT. Its translation: CASSPIQRQGGFF.

The chain combines TRBV6-1 with TRBJ2-1; D may be TRBD1 (6 bases). Germline CDR1 and CDR2: MNHNS and SASEGT. Between the trimmed V and J ends, which lost 2 bases and 0 bases, there was a span of 11 bases. The CDR3 loop spans 16 amino acids. The CDR3 loop reads CASSEWGRSSYNEQFF. The CDR3 bases are TGTGCCAGCAGTGAATGGGGGCGAAGCTCCTACAATGAGCAGTTCTTC.

The rearrangement links TRBV10-3 to TRBJ2-1, with 8 nucleotides matching TRBD1. The CDR3 is 15 amino acids. Looked up from germline, CDR1 is ENHRY and CDR2 is SYGVKD. The trim removed 3 bases at V and 3 bases at J, leaving 4 bases unmatched. The CDR3, as DNA: TGTGCCATCAGTGACCAGGGGGCAGGCTACAATGAGCAGTTCTTC. Its translation is CAISDQGAGYNEQFF.

CDR3 DNA: TGTGCCAGCAGTGCCTACTCGGGACAGGGGTTCGATGAGCAGTTCTTC. Protein product: CASSAYSGQGFDEQFF. The chain uses TRBV28 and TRBJ2-1; 10 positions agree with TRBD1. The CDR3 has 16 residues. Trimming removed 5 bases from V and 8 bases from J; junction bases left unmatched: 12. Germline loops: CDR1 MDHEN, CDR2 SYDVKM.

Remarks on this clone: A read error may produce the germline difference seen at one junction end. V and J are TRBV7-7 and TRBJ1-1; a weak D match, TRBD1 (5 bases). Germline CDR1 and CDR2: SSHAT and FNYEAQ (reference sequence). This CDR3 is built from 11 residues. CDR3 nucleotide sequence: TGTGCTAGCAGCCCCAGGGTGGCAGCTTTCTTT. Its protein product is CASSPRVAAFF. The entire variable domain, with the rest obtained from reference TRBV7-7 and TRBJ1-1, is as follows: GAGVSQSPRYKVTKRGQDVTLRCDPISSHATLYWYQQALGQGPEFLTYFNYEAQPDKSGLPSDRFSAERPEGSISTLTIQRTEQRDSAMYRCASSPRVAAFFGQGTRLTVV.

The chain uses TRBV2 and TRBJ1-4; D is unclear. The CDR3 totals 14 residues. Trimming shortened V by 2 bases and J by 6 bases, and 10 bases separated the two germline ends. Germline V gives CDR1 SNHLY, CDR2 FYNNEI. CDR3 sequence: CASSEQARDEKLFF. CDR3 bases: TGTGCCAGCAGTGAACAGGCGAGGGATGAAAAACTGTTTTTT.

The chain has TRBV6-2 or TRBV6-3 and TRBJ2-7; D gene unclear. In germline, CDR1 is MNHEY, CDR2 SVGEGT. Trimming pared 5 bases from V and 0 bases from J, leaving 11 bases between. The CDR3 has 14 amino acids. CDR3: CASSLPGSSYEQYF. Written as DNA, the CDR3 is TGTGCCAGCAGTCTCCCCGGTAGCTCCTACGAGCAGTACTTC.

For the CDR3, the DNA is TGTGCCAGCAGGGGGGCGGGTAACGAGCAGTACTTC. This gives the protein CASRGAGNEQYF. The chain employs TRBV2 and TRBJ2-7; D possibly corresponds to TRBD1 (6 bases). Trimming removed 6 bases at V and 5 bases at J, with 11 bases between. Germline V gene lookup returns CDR1 SNHLY and CDR2 FYNNEI. The CDR3 sequence is 12 residues long.

This sequence joins TRBV29-1 and TRBJ1-4; D might be TRBD1 (6 bases). The germline V gene has CDR1 SQVTM and CDR2 ANQGSEA. Trimming pared 4 bases from V and 3 bases from J, leaving 15 bases between. This CDR3 is 15 amino acids long. The CDR3, as DNA: TGCAGCGTTGGACAGCGGGGACAACCTAATGAAAAACTGTTTTTT. Its protein product is CSVGQRGQPNEKLFF.

The chain uses TRBV5-1 and TRBJ2-3; 14 positions match TRBD2. V lost 4 bases to trimming and J lost 3 bases; unmatched junction nucleotides: 4. Germline-derived CDR1 and CDR2 are SGHRS and YFSETQ. The CDR3 is 16 residues long. In DNA form, the CDR3 reads TGCGCCAGCAGCAAAGGGACTAGCGGGAGTACAGATACGCAGTATTTT. Translated: CASSKGTSGSTDTQYF. Based on the CDR3 plus reference TRBV5-1 and TRBJ2-3, the full variable domain is KAGVTQTPRYLIKTRGQQVTLSCSPISGHRSVSWYQQTPGQGLQFLFEYFSETQRNKGNFPGRFSGRQFSNSRSEMNVSTLELGDSALYLCASSKGTSGSTDTQYFGPGTRLTVL.

The chain carries TRBV11-2 and TRBJ2-5, with 12 bases lining up with TRBD2. The CDR3 has 17 amino acids. J lost 6 bases, V lost 0 bases, and 8 bases had no gene match. Germline V lookup: CDR1 SGHAT, CDR2 FQNNGV. Here the CDR3 reads CASSLDPGTSGWKTQYF. Here the CDR3 DNA reads TGTGCCAGCAGCTTAGACCCCGGGACTAGCGGGTGGAAGACCCAGTACTTC. The full variable domain, with the rest looked up from reference TRBV11-2 and TRBJ2-5, is EAGVAQSPRYKIIEKRQSVAFWCNPISGHATLYWYQQILGQGPKLLIQFQNNGVVDDSQLPKDRFSAERLKGVDSTLKIQPAKLEDSAVYLCASSLDPGTSGWKTQYFGPGTRLLVL.

The J gene is TRBJ2-7, the V gene TRBV7-3; 9 nucleotides align to TRBD2. The V and J ends lost 5 bases and 7 bases, in that order; junction bases with no gene match: 9. The CDR3 covers 14 residues. Per germline, CDR1 SGHTA and CDR2 FQGTGA. The CDR3 spells CASSPAGGTREQYF. The CDR3 DNA sequence: TGTGCCAGCAGCCCAGCGGGAGGCACGAGGGAGCAGTACTTC.

This chain links TRBV27 with TRBJ2-1; the match to TRBD2 covers 11 bases. The V segment lost 8 bases and the J segment 6 bases; nucleotides outside the gene matches: 9. CDR1 is MNHEY, CDR2 SMNVEV, per germline (reference sequence). There are 15 residues in the CDR3. The chain's CDR3 is CASGKGSGRVNEQFF. The DNA of the CDR3 is TGTGCCAGCGGGAAAGGTAGCGGGAGGGTCAATGAGCAGTTCTTC.

This sequence joins TRBV28 and TRBJ1-4, with 9 bases lining up with TRBD1. V trimming: 5 bases; J trimming: 0 bases; junction bases outside the gene matches: 13. Germline V lookup: CDR1 MDHEN, CDR2 SYDVKM. The CDR3 length is 19 residues. CDR3 DNA: TGTGCCAGCAGTCCCCGGACAGGGGAACACCTTGCAACTAATGAAAAACTGTTTTTT. This translates into CASSPRTGEHLATNEKLFF.

This chain connects TRBV10-2 to TRBJ1-2; the match to TRBD1 covers 7 bases. Germline values: CDR1 WSHSY, CDR2 SAAADI. Trimming removed 6 bases from V and 3 bases from J; junction bases left unmatched: 7. The CDR3 contains 14 residues. The CDR3 protein is CASRLAGGDYGYTF. The CDR3 DNA sequence: TGCGCCAGCAGGCTCGCAGGGGGTGACTATGGCTACACCTTC.

The V gene is TRBV10-3, the J gene TRBJ1-1; 7 nucleotides line up with TRBD1. The germline CDR1 and CDR2 sequences are ENHRY and SYGVKD. V lost 4 bases and J lost 1; bases outside the gene matches: 6. This CDR3 spans 15 amino acids. CDR3 nucleotides: TGTGCCATCAGTGCAGGGGGATCGGGGAACACTGAAGCTTTCTTT. Protein sequence: CAISAGGSGNTEAFF.

The chain recombines TRBV27 with TRBJ1-2; D is unclear. The germline V and J ends were trimmed by 2 bases and 4 bases, with 11 bases remaining between them. The V gene's germline CDR1 is MNHEY and CDR2 SMNVEV (reference sequence). The CDR3 totals 14 residues. CDR3 bases: TGTGCCAGCAGTTTAATGGGCAGCCCCTATGGCTACACCTTC. This sequence encodes CASSLMGSPYGYTF.

The chain employs TRBV6-5 and TRBJ2-7; D perhaps matches TRBD2 (5 bases). CDR3 length equals 15 residues. The V end was cut by 6 bases, the J end by 0 bases, with 15 bases between. Germline CDR1 and CDR2: MNHEY and SVGAGI. The CDR3 DNA reads TGTGCCAGCAGACCCTTCGCGGGTCTCTCCTACGAGCAGTACTTC. This sequence encodes CASRPFAGLSYEQYF.

This clone occurred a few times. V gene TRBV5-1 combines with J gene TRBJ1-1, with 12 bases fitting TRBD1. With V trimmed by 1 base and J by 0 bases, 4 bases remained unmatched. The CDR3 loop spans 17 amino acids. The germline V gene encodes CDR1 SGHRS and CDR2 YFSETQ. For the CDR3, the DNA is TGCGCCAGCAGCTTGTCCGGGACAGGGGGCGTGAACACTGAAGCTTTCTTT. Its protein is CASSLSGTGGVNTEAFF.

This chain uses TRBV2 with TRBJ2-1, with a possible D match to TRBD1 (6 bases). The V gene's germline CDR1 is SNHLY and CDR2 FYNNEI. The CDR3 has 14 amino acids. V gave up 3 bases and J gave up 9 bases, with 15 bases separating them. The CDR3 region is CASSEGQGHREQFF. The CDR3 DNA reads TGTGCCAGCAGTGAGGGGCAGGGGCATCGTGAGCAGTTCTTC.

The chain has TRBV6-5 and TRBJ2-7, with 8 positions matching TRBD1. With V trimmed by 6 bases and J by 0 bases, 7 bases remained unmatched. The CDR3 runs 15 residues. Germline assignment: CDR1 MNHEY and CDR2 SVGAGI. CDR3 sequence (DNA): TGTGCCAGCAGGGTAGACAGGGGATACTCCTACGAGCAGTACTTC. Translating gives CASRVDRGYSYEQYF.